This TCR beta chain was sequenced during a study of T cell changes during pregnancy in multiple sclerosis. Sequencing used immunoSEQ multiplex PCR; TCRdb keeps in-frame clones, though not all of them. Here the sample spans around 61,000 clones, 90% being singletons. V lost 1 base and J 7 bases, leaving 10 bases between the germline ends. The germline CDR1 and CDR2 sequences are SGHTA and FQGNSA. This CDR3 region has 13 residues. This chain joins TRBV7-2 and TRBJ1-1; D is unclear. The sequences come from peripheral blood, collected in the first trimester of pregnancy. The TCR comes from a female donor in good health, enrolled as a control in a pregnancy study. The CDR3 sequence: CASSLGPGGEAFF. The CDR3 nucleotides read TGTGCCAGCAGCTTAGGGCCAGGAGGTGAAGCTTTCTTT.